Below are 23 T cell receptor beta chains sequenced from a single sample in a study of metastatic and nonmetastatic thyroid tumors. Ahead of thyroid surgery, no patient had received treatment of any kind. TCRdb re-analyzed the PCR reads through MiXCR. Here the sample spans about 69,000 clones, 14% being singletons. The sample was blood. The source of these receptors is a male donor with papillary thyroid cancer or a benign thyroid nodule (not recorded which). Some clones in this sample may be carry-over from other donors' samples.

The table lists this clone with many counts. The rearrangement joins TRBV5-8 to TRBJ2-7; tentatively, D is TRBD1 or TRBD2 (6 bases each). CDR3 size: 15 residues. The germline CDR1 and CDR2 sequences are SGHTS and YDEGEE. Trimming removed 4 bases at V and 3 bases at J, with 17 bases between. The CDR3: CASSRGHGFLYEQYF. The CDR3 coding sequence is TGTGCCAGCAGCCGGGGGCACGGCTTCCTCTACGAGCAGTACTTC.

This clone came up many times. The chain combines TRBV5-1 with TRBJ2-7; D possibly corresponds to TRBD2 (6 bases). V was clipped by 6 bases and J by 7 bases, with 20 bases between them. Germline lookup yields CDR1 SGHRS and CDR2 YFSETQ. CDR3 length: 14 residues. DNA for the CDR3: TGCGCCAGCAAAGAAGGGGACGGACTATGGGAGCAGTACTTC. This gives the protein CASKEGDGLWEQYF.

There are many counts of this clone. The CDR3 sequence is CASSVSQGSGEKLFF. The CDR3 DNA reads TGTGCCAGCAGTGTAAGTCAGGGAAGCGGTGAAAAACTGTTTTTT. This chain uses TRBV6-1 with TRBJ1-4; D may be TRBD1 (5 bases). The CDR3 is made up of 15 amino acids. Germline V CDR1 and CDR2: MNHNS, SASEGT. The ends were cut back, 4 bases at V and 7 bases at J, with 16 bases in the middle.

This clone was found a few times. An end of the junction does not agree with germline; a read error may underlie this. V usage is TRBV6-1 and J usage is TRBJ1-1; possible D gene TRBD1, 5 bases. The CDR3 runs to 15 residues. Germline V CDR1 and CDR2: MNHNS, SASEGT. The chain's CDR3 is CASRPHRQFRTEALF. The CDR3 DNA reads as TGTGCCAGCAGACCACACCGACAGTTTCGGACTGAAGCTTTATTT.

Comment on this clone: Since a much larger clone is just one base distant, this may be a read error. This chain connects TRBV29-1 to TRBJ2-2; 8 bases align to TRBD2. The CDR3 contains 14 residues. From germline, CDR1 is SQVTM and CDR2 ANQGSEA. The CDR3 reads CSCRGGQGTWELFF. CDR3 in DNA: TGCAGCTGCCGGGGGGGGCAAGGCACCTGGGAGCTGTTTTTT.

A remark on this clone: A much larger clone lies one base from this, so it may be a read error. At the DNA level, this CDR3 is encoded by other sequences in the same sample as well. V usage is TRBV29-1 and J usage is TRBJ2-3, with 8 positions matching TRBD1. CDR3 size: 16 residues. V was pared by 7 bases and J by 3 bases, with 15 bases of the junction left unmatched. CDR1 is SQVTM, CDR2 ANQGSEA, per germline. CDR3 residues: CSATFPDRVRTDTQYF. The CDR3 region has the DNA TGCAGCGCGACTTTTCCGGACAGGGTGAGGACAGATACGCAGTATTTT.

In its sample, this clone was seen many times. This CDR3 reads CSVSTSGNEQFF. The CDR3 DNA follows: TGCAGCGTTTCGACTAGCGGGAATGAGCAGTTCTTC. The chain joins TRBV29-1 to TRBJ2-1; TRBD2 matches at 10 bases. The CDR3 extends over 12 amino acids. Germline loops: CDR1 SQVTM, CDR2 ANQGSEA. V was pared by 5 bases and J by 7 bases, with 2 bases of the junction left unmatched.

In its sample, this clone was seen many times. The chain combines TRBV20-1 with TRBJ2-3, with 8 nucleotides matching TRBD2. CDR1 and CDR2 (germline): DFQATT, SNEGSKA (reference sequence). V dropped 1 base and J dropped 2; count of bases not matched to a gene: 11. The CDR3 consists of 17 residues. The CDR3 DNA reads TGCAGTGCTAGAGTCCCACCTCAGCGGGGGTACACAGATACGCAGTATTTT. It encodes CSARVPPQRGYTDTQYF.

This clone appeared many times. The rearrangement links TRBV3-1 to TRBJ2-6; D might be TRBD2 (5 bases). Trimming took 4 bases from V and 3 from J, leaving 19 bases between them. In germline, CDR1 is LGHDT, CDR2 YNNKEL (reference sequence). This CDR3 region has 18 residues. CDR3 loop: CASSPPLRVGGGANVLTF. In DNA, the CDR3 is TGTGCCAGCAGCCCCCCCTTGAGGGTGGGCGGTGGGGCCAACGTCCTGACTTTC.

Relative to its sample, this clone is medium-sized. The CDR3, as DNA: TGTGCCAGCACCTTAGGGAATCAGCCCCAGCATTTT. This encodes CASTLGNQPQHF. The chain has TRBV6-1 and TRBJ1-5, with unresolved D. Germline CDR1 reads MNHNS; CDR2 reads SASEGT. The CDR3 has 12 residues. Between the trimmed V and J ends, which lost 7 bases and 4 bases, there was a span of 8 bases.

This clone was found many times. The CDR3 sequence is CASSVSPLGETQYF. Here the CDR3 DNA reads TGTGCCAGCAGCGTCAGTCCGTTGGGGGAGACCCAGTACTTC. The chain employs TRBV9 and TRBJ2-5; D gene uncertain. CDR3 length: 14 residues. The V and J ends lost 2 bases and 5 bases respectively, with 13 bases between them. Germline assignment: CDR1 SGDLS and CDR2 YYNGEE. Combining the CDR3 with reference TRBV9 and TRBJ2-5 gives the whole variable domain DSGVTQTPKHLITATGQRVTLRCSPRSGDLSVYWYQQSLDQGLQFLIQYYNGEERAKGNILERFSAQQFPDLHSELNLSSLELGDSALYFCASSVSPLGETQYFGPGTRLLVL.

This clone was seen at least ten times. This chain links TRBV5-1 with TRBJ2-7; no definite D call. Trimming took 4 bases from V and 1 from J, leaving 9 bases between them. The germline CDR1 and CDR2 sequences are SGHRS and YFSETQ. CDR3 size: 13 residues. The CDR3 here is CASSVSVSYEQYF. The CDR3 nucleotides read TGCGCCAGCAGCGTCTCCGTATCCTACGAGCAGTACTTC. Together with reference TRBV5-1 and TRBJ2-7, the CDR3 gives the full variable domain: KAGVTQTPRYLIKTRGQQVTLSCSPISGHRSVSWYQQTPGQGLQFLFEYFSETQRNKGNFPGRFSGRQFSNSRSEMNVSTLELGDSALYLCASSVSVSYEQYFGPGTRLTVT.

The chain uses TRBV18 and TRBJ1-4; D is unclear. V lost 1 base to trimming and J lost 0 bases, with 9 bases between them. Germline V CDR1 and CDR2: KGHSH, LQKENI. The CDR3 is 16 residues long. The DNA of the CDR3 is TGTGCCAGCTCACCACGCGGGTTTGCAACTAATGAAAAACTGTTTTTT. This gives the protein CASSPRGFATNEKLFF. The full variable domain, completed using reference TRBV18 and TRBJ1-4, is NAGVMQNPRHLVRRRGQEARLRCSPMKGHSHVYWYRQLPEEGLKFMVYLQKENIIDESGMPKERFSAEFPKEGPSILRIQQVVRGDSAAYFCASSPRGFATNEKLFFGSGTQLSVL.

The table lists this clone with a few counts. V is TRBV6-1 and J is TRBJ2-7; D assignment may be TRBD1 or TRBD2 (5 bases each). Germline V gene lookup returns CDR1 MNHNS and CDR2 SASEGT. The V end was cut by 6 bases, the J end by 1 base, with 13 bases between. CDR3 length: 14 residues. The CDR3 bases are TGTGCCAGCAGATCGCCGGGGCGATCCTACGAGCAGTACTTC. Protein product: CASRSPGRSYEQYF.

By sample share, this clone is medium-sized. The chain uses TRBV2 and TRBJ2-7, with D possibly being TRBD2 (6 bases). V was pared by 6 bases and J by 2 bases, with 14 bases between. The CDR3 has 14 residues. CDR1 and CDR2 (germline): SNHLY, FYNNEI. The CDR3 loop is CASSPGTFTYEQYV. The CDR3 DNA reads as TGTGCCAGCAGCCCCGGGACTTTTACCTACGAGCAGTACGTC.

This clone was recorded a few times. This chain joins TRBV6-1 and TRBJ1-2, with D perhaps matching TRBD1 (5 bases). The germline V gene has CDR1 MNHNS and CDR2 SASEGT. This CDR3 region has 13 residues. V shed 5 bases and J shed 4 bases, with 11 bases lying between them. Written as DNA, the CDR3 is TGTGCCAGCAGTCGTACAGGTTCCTATGGCTACACCTTC. Translated, it gives CASSRTGSYGYTF.

This clone has ten or more counts. The chain employs TRBV28 and TRBJ1-6, with 12 bases aligning to TRBD1. The CDR3 sequence is 14 residues long. Looked up from germline, CDR1 is MDHEN and CDR2 is SYDVKM. After removal of 4 bases from V and 10 bases from J, the junction contained 2 bases not matched to a gene. CDR3 region: CASSSGTGGSPLHF. The CDR3 bases are TGTGCCAGCAGTTCCGGGACAGGGGGCTCACCCCTCCACTTT. Full variable domain (missing parts from reference TRBV28 and TRBJ1-6): DVKVTQSSRYLVKRTGEKVFLECVQDMDHENMFWYRQDPGLGLRLIYFSYDVKMKEKGDIPEGYSVSREKKERFSLILESASTNQTSMYLCASSSGTGGSPLHFGNGTRLTVT.

The gene calls are TRBV20-1 and TRBJ2-7; perhaps TRBD2 as D (5 bases). The germline V gene has CDR1 DFQATT and CDR2 SNEGSKA (reference sequence). The CDR3 spans 14 residues. Trimming left V 5 bases short and J 6 bases short, with 20 bases between. The CDR3 DNA is TGCAGTGCTCCCCCCCGCCCGGGAATAAGCGAGCAGTACTTC. Amino acids: CSAPPRPGISEQYF.

This clone came up many times. This chain uses TRBV25-1 with TRBJ1-3; D uncertain. The CDR3 has 17 amino acids. Trimming removed 1 base from V and 4 bases from J, with 17 bases in between. Germline V gene lookup returns CDR1 MGHDK and CDR2 SYGVNS. In DNA, the CDR3 is TGTGCCAGCAGTGAATTGACCCGACACCAAACGGGAAACACCATATATTTT. Translating gives CASSELTRHQTGNTIYF.

Ten or more counts support this clone. The V and J genes are TRBV28 and TRBJ2-2, with 9 bases aligning to TRBD1. V dropped 8 bases and J dropped 7; count of bases not matched to a gene: 11. Germline values: CDR1 MDHEN, CDR2 SYDVKM. The CDR3 loop spans 15 amino acids. CDR3 in amino acids: CASHPGDRAIGELFF. The CDR3 bases are TGTGCCAGCCACCCCGGGGACAGGGCCATCGGGGAGCTGTTTTTT.

Many counts were recorded for this clone. The gene calls are TRBV3-1 and TRBJ2-2; D not certain. The CDR3 contains 14 residues. Trimming removed 0 bases from V and 2 bases from J, with 4 bases in between. CDR1 is LGHDT and CDR2 is YNNKEL in the germline V gene (reference sequence). This CDR3 is CASSQDPNTGELFF. Written as DNA, the CDR3 is TGTGCCAGCAGCCAAGACCCTAACACCGGGGAGCTGTTTTTT. Drawing the rest from reference TRBV3-1 and TRBJ2-2, the complete variable domain is DTAVSQTPKYLVTQMGNDKSIKCEQNLGHDTMYWYKQDSKKFLKIMFSYNNKELIINETVPNRFSPKSPDKAHLNLHINSLELGDSAVYFCASSQDPNTGELFFGEGSRLTVL.

This clone was detected ten times or more. The CDR3 sequence: CASSSVDTQYF. CDR3 DNA sequence: TGTGCCAGCAGTTCGGTAGATACGCAGTATTTT. The chain couples TRBV12-3 or TRBV12-4 to TRBJ2-3; D unresolved. Trimming cost V 4 bases and J 5 bases, with 4 bases left between them. This CDR3 comprises 11 residues.

Remarks on this clone: One end of the junction is discordant with germline, which a read error may explain. The chain is built from TRBV11-2 and TRBJ2-5; TRBD1 agrees at 7 bases. Germline-derived CDR1 and CDR2 are SGHAT and FQNNGV. This CDR3 comprises 14 residues. As DNA, the CDR3 is TGTGTCAGCAGCCGGACAGGCTATCAAGAGAACCAGTACTTC. Protein: CVSSRTGYQENQYF.